This TCR beta chain was recorded in a study of high-grade serous ovarian cancer treatment subgroups. Across the study: Mean per sample: about 14,000 reads, about 7,500 unique TCR beta rearrangements. Points from the study as a whole: Repertoire analysis covered CDR3 alone, not CDR1 or CDR2. Tumors within one patient showed repertoire similarity of roughly 0.095 to 0.85.

Concerning this clone: Its antigen remains unidentified.

Germline-derived CDR1 and CDR2 are SGHTA and FQGNSA. V was clipped by 3 bases and J by 1 base; unmatched bases: 11. This CDR3 is built from 18 residues. The protocol was immunoSEQ multiplex PCR, while the TCRdb copy is restricted to in-frame clones and leaves out a portion. The top ten clones hold 29% of a sample with thousands of clones, 70% to 75% of them seen once. Tumor samples were taken before definitive surgery or chemotherapy. The chain couples TRBV7-2 to TRBJ2-7, with 11 bases matching TRBD2. Material for sequencing was tumor tissue. The TCR originated in a human donor with high-grade serous ovarian cancer. The chain's CDR3 is CASSFKVSGTSGSYEQYF. CDR3 sequence (DNA): TGTGCCAGCAGCTTTAAAGTCTCCGGGACTAGCGGATCCTACGAGCAGTACTTC.